This T cell receptor (beta chain) was sequenced for a study of technical replicates of blood from four donors (dated 2017 in TCRdb). Germline trimming: 6 bases from V, 14 bases from J; junction bases outside gene matches: 10. As encoded in the germline V gene, CDR1 is KGHSH while CDR2 is LQKENI. Measured from the cysteine to the phenylalanine, the CDR3 is 12 residues long. Only CDR3 DNA remains: 36 bases, in frame from the first base. Concerning this clone: The antigen it recognizes is unknown. Base quality data are lacking; no much larger clone is found one base away.

Preparation of the library involved the immunoSEQ multiplex PCR assay. Drawn from immuneACCESS, this table holds only the in-frame rearrangements with V and J called that TCRdb kept. Clones are partly lost; checked studies trace under half to an unresolved V gene and leave the rest unexplained. Present in this sample are approximately 99,000 clones, 95% to 97% of which were seen just once. The top ten clones comprise about 0.38% of the sample. The chain is encoded by TRBV18 joined to TRBJ2-1, with 7 bases in between that match TRBD1. The sequence was collected from a human donor in good health. The sequenced sample consisted of T cells isolated from PBMCs. This receptor has the CDR3 CASSPETGKKFF. The nucleotides read TGTGCCAGCTCCCCCGAGACAGGGAAGAAGTTCTTC.